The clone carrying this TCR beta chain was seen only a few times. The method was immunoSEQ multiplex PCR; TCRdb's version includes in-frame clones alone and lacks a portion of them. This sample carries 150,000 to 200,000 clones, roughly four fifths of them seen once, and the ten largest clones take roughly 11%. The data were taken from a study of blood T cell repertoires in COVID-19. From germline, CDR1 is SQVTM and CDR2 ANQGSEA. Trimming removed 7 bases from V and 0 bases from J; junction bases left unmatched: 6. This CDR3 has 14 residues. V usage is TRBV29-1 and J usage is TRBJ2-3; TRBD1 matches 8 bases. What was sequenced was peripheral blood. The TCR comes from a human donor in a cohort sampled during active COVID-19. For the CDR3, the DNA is TGCAGCGGTAGACAGGGGCCGAGCACAGATACGCAGTATTTT. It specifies CSGRQGPSTDTQYF.